These T cell receptor beta chains were read from a single sample in a study of blood T cell repertoires in COVID-19. Produced via immunoSEQ multiplex PCR; TCRdb's table is partial and in-frame only. The sample has around 170,000 clones, under 85% seen once. Input material: PBMCs or T cells enriched from blood (not recorded which). The source of these receptors is a man in his fifties who had recovered from COVID-19. The CDR3 runs from the conserved cysteine through the conserved F or W. The order of the fields is V gene, clone size, D gene, J gene, CDR3 protein, CDR3 DNA. The D gene is left open where the match is weak. The listing skips clone size in some rows; elsewhere it reads once, few, many or a size class.

TRBV5-1	few	-	TRBJ1-1	CASSLTTNTEAFF	TGCGCCAGCAGCTTGACCACAAACACTGAAGCTTTCTTT
TRBV6-5	-	-	TRBJ1-1	CASSFTENTEAFF	TGTGCCAGCAGTTTTACTGAGAACACTGAAGCTTTCTTT
TRBV27	once	-	TRBJ1-4	CASSFGTGLGEKLFF	TGTGCCAGCAGTTTCGGCACAGGCCTTGGGGAAAAACTGTTTTTT
TRBV9	-	-	TRBJ1-4	CASSAAGRNEKLFF	TGTGCCAGCAGCGCCGCGGGACGTAATGAAAAACTGTTTTTT
TRBV13	-	-	TRBJ1-1	CASSLVFGGTEAFF	TGTGCCAGCAGCTTAGTATTTGGAGGCACTGAAGCTTTCTTT
TRBV29-1	few	TRBD1	TRBJ1-2	CSVDRQGAGYGYTF	TGCAGCGTTGATCGACAGGGGGCGGGCTATGGCTACACCTTC
TRBV10-3	-	-	TRBJ2-7	CASQGGHNKQYF	TGTGCCAGCCAGGGGGGACATAACAAGCAGTACTTC
TRBV20-1	-	-	TRBJ1-2	CSARDRGPYTF	TGCAGTGCTAGAGACAGGGGACCCTACACCTTC
TRBV15	many	-	TRBJ2-1	CATSRDHGEQFF	TGTGCCACCAGCAGAGATCACGGGGAGCAGTTCTTC
TRBV28	-	TRBD2	TRBJ2-3	CASRWTSGGVGDTQYF	TGTGCCAGCAGATGGACTAGCGGGGGGGTGGGAGATACGCAGTATTTT
TRBV27	once	TRBD1	TRBJ2-1	CASSYGGQGNNEQFF	TGTGCCAGCAGTTACGGGGGACAGGGGAACAATGAGCAGTTCTTC
TRBV29-1	few	TRBD2	TRBJ2-5	CSVPSGPRTQYF	TGCAGCGTACCTAGCGGTCCCAGGACCCAGTACTTC
TRBV30	-	TRBD1	TRBJ1-1	CAWSPQGFEAFF	TGTGCCTGGAGTCCACAGGGGTTTGAAGCTTTCTTT
TRBV11-1	-	TRBD1	TRBJ1-2	CASSLQGETYGYTF	TGTGCCAGCAGCCTACAGGGGGAGACCTATGGCTACACCTTC
TRBV28	once	TRBD1	TRBJ2-5	CASSLQGVRKETQYF	TGTGCCAGCAGTCTGCAGGGGGTCCGAAAAGAGACCCAGTACTTC
TRBV3-1/TRBV3-2	-	TRBD1	TRBJ2-1	CASSREPGQGGNEQFF	TGTGCCAGCAGCCGCGAACCGGGACAGGGTGGGAATGAGCAGTTCTTC